The 17 T cell receptor beta chains in this list originate from one sample, sequenced in a study of early T cells in non-severe SARS-CoV-2 infection. One entry per CDR3 protein results from TCRdb running MiXCR on the 5' RACE reads. The data show tens of thousands of distinct CDR3 sequences, more than 12% seen once. Here the sequenced sample was whole blood, taken at baseline. These receptors all come from an adult who was a healthcare worker with PCR-confirmed SARS-CoV-2 infection or an uninfected control (not recorded which).

The chain is built from TRBV15 and TRBJ1-4; no definite D call. The germline CDR1 and CDR2 sequences are LNHNV and YYDKDF (reference sequence). Trimming left V 1 base short and J 5 bases short, with 8 bases between. The length of the CDR3 is 14 residues. The CDR3 coding sequence is TGTGCCACCAGCAGAGGGACCGCAAATGAAAAACTGTTTTTT. Protein: CATSRGTANEKLFF. The whole variable domain, filled in from reference TRBV15 and TRBJ1-4, reads DAMVIQNPRYQVTQFGKPVTLSCSQTLNHNVMYWYQQKSSQAPKLLFHYYDKDFNNEADTPDNFQSRRPNTSFCFLDIRSPGLGDTAMYLCATSRGTANEKLFFGSGTQLSVL.

This clonotype has a handful of counts. The chain employs TRBV7-6 and TRBJ1-1, with D unclear. This CDR3 contains 14 residues. Germline V CDR1 and CDR2: SGHVS, FNYEAQ. The V and J ends lost 1 base and 5 bases respectively, with 11 bases between them. The CDR3 loop is CASSLGGAGTEAFF. CDR3 bases: TGTGCCAGCAGCTTAGGCGGCGCGGGTACTGAAGCTTTCTTT.

This clonotype was found many times. The chain employs TRBV20-1 and TRBJ1-1; no clear D. Germline CDR1 is DFQATT and CDR2 is SNEGSKA (reference sequence). This CDR3 has 12 amino acids. Trimming shortened V by 5 bases and J by 8 bases, and 15 bases separated the two germline ends. The CDR3 sequence: CSAYLSGREAFF. The CDR3 bases are TGCAGTGCTTACCTGTCGGGAAGGGAAGCTTTCTTT.

This clonotype appeared a few times. J is TRBJ1-2 and V is TRBV9; no firm D call. The CDR3 has 15 amino acids. Germline lookup yields CDR1 SGDLS and CDR2 YYNGEE. Trimming took 4 bases from V and 4 from J, leaving 17 bases between them. CDR3 amino acids: CASSPRPETSYGYTF. The DNA for the CDR3 is TGTGCCAGCAGCCCCCGACCCGAAACCAGCTATGGCTACACCTTC.

Many counts were recorded for this clonotype. V usage is TRBV3-1 and J usage is TRBJ2-1, with 9 bases aligning to TRBD2. Per the germline V gene, CDR1 is LGHDT and CDR2 is YNNKEL (reference sequence). This CDR3 is 15 amino acids long. The trim removed 4 bases at V and 6 bases at J, leaving 7 bases unmatched. CDR3 DNA sequence: TGTGCCAGCAGCCCCTCTAGCGGGAATTCCAATGAGCAGTTCTTC. It yields the protein CASSPSSGNSNEQFF.

As DNA, the CDR3 is TGTGCCAGCAGCGTGGGGGATCGGCTAGCGGGAGCCTACGAGCAGTACTTC. Amino acids: CASSVGDRLAGAYEQYF. The V and J genes are TRBV11-2 and TRBJ2-7; TRBD2 agrees at 10 bases. This CDR3 is 17 amino acids long. CDR1 SGHAT and CDR2 FQNNGV come from the germline V gene. V shed 5 bases and J 2 bases; nucleotides not matched to a gene: 12.

This rearrangement joins TRBV7-6 to TRBJ2-5; D unresolved. The CDR3 is 13 residues long. Germline CDR1 reads SGHVS; CDR2 reads FNYEAQ. The V end lost 5 bases, the J end lost 5 bases, and 12 bases lay between the germline ends. CDR3 protein: CASSPLGGETQYF. As DNA, the CDR3 is TGTGCCAGCAGCCCCCTAGGTGGGGAGACCCAGTACTTC.

In this sample, this clonotype turned up a few times. The chain combines TRBV4-1 with TRBJ2-5; the D gene is possibly TRBD1 (6 bases). CDR3 size: 13 residues. The V end was cut by 8 bases, the J end by 3 bases, with 13 bases between. CDR1 and CDR2 (germline): MGHRA, YSYEKL. As DNA, the CDR3 is TGCGCCAGCGGTCGGGACACCGAAGAGACCCAGTACTTC. This sequence encodes CASGRDTEETQYF.

This clonotype occurred many times. The V gene is TRBV12-3 or TRBV12-4, the J gene TRBJ1-1, with a tentative D call TRBD1 (6 bases). CDR3 length: 16 residues. Trimming took off 6 bases at V and 5 bases at J, with 22 bases between the two ends. The CDR3 here is CASRAHRGVSRTEAFF. The DNA of the CDR3 is TGTGCCAGCAGGGCCCATAGGGGGGTCTCGAGGACTGAAGCTTTCTTT.

This clonotype was recorded many times. The genes are TRBV11-2 and TRBJ1-6, with D possibly being TRBD1 (5 bases). Trimming stripped 2 bases from V and 5 bases from J, with 10 bases between. Germline V CDR1 and CDR2: SGHAT, FQNNGV. CDR3 length: 15 residues. The CDR3 sequence: CASSLNPGNNSPLHF. The CDR3 DNA sequence: TGTGCCAGCAGCTTAAATCCAGGGAATAATTCACCCCTCCACTTT.

This clonotype was seen only once. CDR3 region: CATSTLTQVGNEQFF. CDR3 DNA sequence: TGTGCCACCAGCACATTAACCCAGGTCGGGAATGAGCAGTTCTTC. The chain has TRBV15 and TRBJ2-1; D call uncertain. Trimming shortened V by 4 bases and J by 7 bases, and 17 bases separated the two germline ends. The CDR3 consists of 15 residues. Germline V gives CDR1 LNHNV, CDR2 YYDKDF (reference sequence).

The chain combines TRBV5-1 with TRBJ1-1; no clear D. The CDR3 runs to 15 residues. The V end lost 0 bases, the J end lost 4 bases, and 13 bases lay between the germline ends. CDR1 and CDR2 (germline): SGHRS, YFSETQ. CDR3 amino acids: CASSLGRADATEAFF. In nucleotides, the CDR3 is TGCGCCAGCAGCTTGGGGAGGGCAGATGCCACTGAAGCTTTCTTT.

This clonotype has at least ten counts. The chain employs TRBV14 and TRBJ1-2, with 9 nucleotides matching TRBD1. CDR1 and CDR2 from the germline V gene are SGHDN and FVKESK. CDR3 size: 15 residues. With V trimmed by 4 bases and J by 2 bases, 5 bases remained unmatched. This CDR3 is CASSRTGAANYGYTF. DNA for the CDR3: TGTGCCAGCAGCCGGACAGGGGCGGCCAACTATGGCTACACCTTC.

This clonotype was seen a handful of times. V and J are TRBV9 and TRBJ1-4; no definite D call. CDR3 length: 15 amino acids. Germline CDR1 and CDR2: SGDLS and YYNGEE. Trimming took 4 bases from V and 0 from J, leaving 10 bases between them. The DNA for the CDR3 is TGTGCCAGCAGCCAACAACCGGCAACTAATGAAAAACTGTTTTTT. Its protein product is CASSQQPATNEKLFF.

The chain links TRBV6-1 to TRBJ1-5, with D uncertain. This CDR3 region has 14 residues. Per the germline V gene, CDR1 is MNHNS and CDR2 is SASEGT. CDR3 bases: TGTGCGATCCAGCGTCGGGGAGACAATCAGCCCCAGCATTTT. The encoded protein is CAIQRRGDNQPQHF.

Only a few counts were recorded for this clonotype. The V call is TRBV7-2, the J call TRBJ2-7; D possibly corresponds to TRBD2 (6 bases). The CDR3 runs 15 residues. The V end was cut by 3 bases, the J end by 0 bases, with 12 bases between. Germline loops: CDR1 SGHTA, CDR2 FQGNSA. In DNA form, the CDR3 reads TGTGCCAGCAGCTTTCCCGGGGGATACTCCTACGAGCAGTACTTC. Translation gives CASSFPGGYSYEQYF.

This clonotype was seen a handful of times. The CDR3 DNA reads as TGTGCCAGCAGGCCCGTTGGACAGGAGCCAGGTAACATTCAGTACTTC. This sequence encodes CASRPVGQEPGNIQYF. This chain links TRBV6-2 or TRBV6-3 with TRBJ2-4; 7 bases are shared with TRBD1. CDR3 length: 16 amino acids. Germline V gene data show CDR1 as MNHEY and CDR2 as SVGEGT. The junction had 15 bases not matched to a gene; V was cut back by 6 bases and J by 7 bases.